The text below deals with one T cell receptor (beta chain). TCRdb reprocessed the 5' RACE reads with MiXCR, giving one entry per CDR3 protein. The data hold under 65,000 distinct CDR3 sequences, with about 20% observed a single time. Cells sorted as Tregs were CD4+, CD25+ and CD127-/low. What was sequenced was tumor-infiltrating Tregs sorted from the breast tumor. This clonotype was sampled from a female donor with breast cancer.

CDR3 nucleotide sequence: TGCGCCAGCAGCCATAAAGCGGGAGACTTAAGGCAGTTCTTC. Protein: CASSHKAGDLRQFF. V and J are TRBV4-1 and TRBJ2-1; 8 bases align to TRBD2. This CDR3 comprises 14 residues. CDR1 MGHRA and CDR2 YSYEKL come from the germline V gene. V lost 3 bases to trimming and J lost 12 bases; unmatched junction nucleotides: 10.